This T cell receptor (beta chain) was obtained from a study of blood T cell repertoires in COVID-19 (dated by TCRdb to about 2020). General notes on the study: Collaborator samples came from the United States, Italy and Spain and covered acute and convalescent phases of COVID-19. Samples were obtained from the ongoing ImmuneRACE study (first 160 participants) and from 1,000 to 1,500 subjects provided by 6 global collaborators. The repertoires were released in a freely available public database intended as a resource for research on the immune response to SARS-CoV-2. The prospective study material was composed of cDNA or gDNA derived from T cells, B-cell-depleted T cells, or PBMCs. Subjects who had been exposed to COVID-19, were actively infected with it, or had recovered from it provided the deeply sampled blood TCRbeta repertoires that made up the dataset. Sample metadata almost always included a de-identified subject ID, COVID-19 status, age in years and sex. Where available, HLA class I and class II types were obtained from metadata supplied by the sample provider rather than from assay-based typing.

With regard to this clone: Its specific antigen is unknown. No much larger clonotype is one base removed from it; base qualities were not supplied.

The CDR3 sequence holds 15 residues, the cysteine and phenylalanine included. Only the CDR3 DNA stays, 45 bases, in frame from base 1. CDR1 LNHDA and CDR2 SQIVND are derived from the germline V gene (reference sequence). V loses 1 base of germline sequence and J loses 3 bases, and the interval between the two ends is 13 bases. TCRbeta CDR3 regions were amplified from genomic DNA by means of the immunoSEQ Assay, a bias-controlled multiplex PCR. The study's own analysis went as follows. The number of nucleated cells in each sample was estimated by amplification of reference gene primers within the assay. To quantify the absolute abundance of each unique TCRbeta CDR3 rearrangement, sequence reads were collapsed and filtered. For each sample, productive Simpson clonality was calculated by taking the square root of Simpson's diversity index across productive rearrangements. TCRdb mirrors the immuneACCESS table, restricted to in-frame sequences. Some clones are absent from its copies; in checked studies, under half trace to an unresolved V gene, and the reason for the others is unknown. The V and J calls and clone size are taken from that table; D and trimming were inferred from the DNA. This sample is represented by about 250,000 clones; around 80% of them were singletons. The ten largest clones add up to roughly 27% of the sample.

Beyond this particular receptor, the publication reports: The amount of clinical and demographic metadata varied by source and participant and was provided uncurated.

Collaborating institutions collected whole blood in K2EDTA tubes following their own protocols. For TCRbeta analysis, collaborator samples were shipped as frozen whole blood, as isolated PBMCs, or as DNA extracted from either sample type. The receptor chain draws on TRBV19 and TRBJ2-7; no confident D gene assignment can be made. The sequencing sample was made of peripheral blood. This sequence was found in a man in his forties or fifties with acute or convalescent COVID-19. CDR3 reads: CASSIGLSYYYEQYF. In nucleotide form, the sequence is TGTGCCAGTAGTATAGGACTGAGTTACTACTACGAGCAGTACTTC. Extended through the reference TRBV19 and TRBJ2-7 proteins, this CDR3 yields the full variable domain: DGGITQSPKYLFRKEGQNVTLSCEQNLNHDAMYWYRQDPGQGLRLIYYSQIVNDFQKGDIAEGYSVSREKKESFPLTVTSAQKNPTAFYLCASSIGLSYYYEQYFGPGTRLTVT.